What follows describes a single T cell receptor (beta chain). This clone was recorded a few times. Its antigen has not been determined. There are no base qualities to consult, and no much larger clone falls within one base. This sample stems from a study of blood T cell repertoires in COVID-19 (dated by TCRdb to the early 2020s). Turning to the overall study: Collaborator samples came from the United States, Italy and Spain and covered acute and convalescent phases of COVID-19. The repertoires were released in a freely available public database meant as a resource for research on the immune response to SARS-CoV-2. The material from the prospective study consisted of cDNA or gDNA derived from T cells, B-cell-depleted T cells, or PBMCs. HLA class I and class II types, where available, came from metadata supplied by the sample provider rather than from assay-based typing. Samples were obtained from the ongoing ImmuneRACE study (first 160 participants) and from roughly 1,300 subjects provided by 6 global collaborators. Sample metadata almost always included a de-identified subject ID, COVID-19 status, age in years and sex. Deeply sampled blood TCRbeta repertoires from subjects exposed to, actively infected with, or recovered from COVID-19 were included in the dataset. Results and caveats for the whole study, not just this receptor: Clinical and demographic metadata were provided uncurated, with the amount varying by source and participant.

Each collaborating institution followed its own protocols to collect whole blood in K2EDTA tubes. Collaborator samples were shipped for TCRbeta analysis as frozen whole blood, isolated PBMCs, or DNA extracted from either sample type. The immunoSEQ Assay, a bias-controlled multiplex PCR, was used to amplify TCRbeta CDR3 regions from genomic DNA. As for the original processing: Nucleated cell counts per sample were estimated from amplification of reference gene primers within the assay. To quantify the absolute abundance of each unique TCRbeta CDR3 rearrangement, sequence reads were collapsed and filtered. For each sample, productive Simpson clonality was calculated as the square root of Simpson's diversity index across productive rearrangements. This immuneACCESS table, as held by TCRdb, lists in-frame sequences with V and J called but not all clones. Of the missing ones, under half trace to an unresolved V gene in checked studies; the others have no known cause. D and trimming come from the DNA, and the V and J calls and clone size come from that table. Across this sample there are 25,000 to 35,000 clones, with 75% to 85% seen only once. The ten biggest clones cover around 6.6% of the sample.

The junction shows trimming of 0 bases on V and 0 bases on J, plus 9 bases between the germline ends. Taken from the germline V gene (reference sequence), the CDR1 and CDR2 loops are SGHNT and YYREEE. The CDR3 sequence holds 16 residues, the cysteine and phenylalanine included. CDR3 DNA is the only sequence kept; it has 48 bases, read in frame from the first base. The V and J genes are TRBV5-4 and TRBJ2-2, with the D gene uncertain. The sequence was obtained from a man in his sixties with active COVID-19. Material for sequencing was peripheral blood. The CDR3 in this case is CASSLGSLANTGELFF. The bases read TGTGCCAGCAGCTTGGGTAGCCTGGCGAACACCGGGGAGCTGTTTTTT.